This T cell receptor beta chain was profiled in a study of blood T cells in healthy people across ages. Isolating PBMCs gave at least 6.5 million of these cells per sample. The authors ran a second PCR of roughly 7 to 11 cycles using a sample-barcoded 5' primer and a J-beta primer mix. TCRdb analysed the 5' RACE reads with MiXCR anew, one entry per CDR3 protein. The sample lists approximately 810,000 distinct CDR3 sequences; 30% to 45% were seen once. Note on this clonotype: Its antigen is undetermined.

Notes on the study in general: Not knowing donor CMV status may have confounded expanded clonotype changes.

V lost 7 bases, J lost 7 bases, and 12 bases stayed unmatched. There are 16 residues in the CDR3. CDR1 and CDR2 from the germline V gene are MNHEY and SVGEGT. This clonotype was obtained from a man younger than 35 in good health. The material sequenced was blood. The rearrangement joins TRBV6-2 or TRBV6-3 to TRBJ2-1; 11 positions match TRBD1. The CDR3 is CASTTRTGGHWNEQFF. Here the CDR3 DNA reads TGTGCCAGCACGACTAGGACAGGGGGCCATTGGAATGAGCAGTTCTTC.